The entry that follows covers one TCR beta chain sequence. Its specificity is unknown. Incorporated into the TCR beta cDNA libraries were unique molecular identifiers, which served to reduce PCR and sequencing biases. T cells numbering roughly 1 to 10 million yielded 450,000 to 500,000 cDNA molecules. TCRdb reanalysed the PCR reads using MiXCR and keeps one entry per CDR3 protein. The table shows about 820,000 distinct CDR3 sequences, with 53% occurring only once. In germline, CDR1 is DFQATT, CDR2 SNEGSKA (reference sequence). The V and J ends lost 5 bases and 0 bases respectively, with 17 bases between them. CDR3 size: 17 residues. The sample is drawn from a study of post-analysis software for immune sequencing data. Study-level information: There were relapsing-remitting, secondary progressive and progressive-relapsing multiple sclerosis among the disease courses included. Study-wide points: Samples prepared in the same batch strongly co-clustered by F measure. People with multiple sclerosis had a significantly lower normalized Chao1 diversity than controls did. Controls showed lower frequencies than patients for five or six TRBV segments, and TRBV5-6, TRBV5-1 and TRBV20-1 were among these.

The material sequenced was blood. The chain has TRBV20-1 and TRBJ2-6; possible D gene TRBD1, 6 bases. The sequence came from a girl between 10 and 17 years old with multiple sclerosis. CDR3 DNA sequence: TGCAGTGCTCGCCGACAGGCAGGTGGCTCTGGGGCCAACGTCCTGACTTTC. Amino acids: CSARRQAGGSGANVLTF.